The 32 T cell receptor beta chains below were found in one sample sequenced in a study of cytomegalovirus exposure and HLA in healthy donors. It was with 60 Vbeta and 13 Jbeta primers that the PCR ran. Sequencing used immunoSEQ multiplex PCR; TCRdb keeps in-frame clones, though not all of them. The sample consists of approximately 120,000 clones, 77% of them appearing once. Sequenced: PBMCs. All receptors come from a middle-aged woman in good health and CMV-seropositive.

This clone was seen only once. The chain links TRBV18 to TRBJ2-2; D remains ambiguous. CDR3 length: 15 residues. Germline CDR1 KGHSH, CDR2 LQKENI. V was cut by 0 bases and J by 1 base, with 6 bases left in between. This CDR3 is CASSPPSKNTGELFF. CDR3 DNA sequence: TGTGCCAGCTCACCACCTAGCAAGAACACCGGGGAGCTGTTTTTT.

This clone appeared once. This chain uses TRBV5-1 with TRBJ2-7, with TRBD2 matching 11 bases. The CDR3 totals 15 residues. V lost 1 base, J lost 5 bases, and 5 bases stayed unmatched. Per germline, CDR1 SGHRS and CDR2 YFSETQ. The CDR3 nucleotides read TGCGCCAGCAGCTTGACTAGCGGGAGCCTCAACGAGCAGTACTTC. Its protein product is CASSLTSGSLNEQYF. Drawing the rest from reference TRBV5-1 and TRBJ2-7, the complete variable domain is KAGVTQTPRYLIKTRGQQVTLSCSPISGHRSVSWYQQTPGQGLQFLFEYFSETQRNKGNFPGRFSGRQFSNSRSEMNVSTLELGDSALYLCASSLTSGSLNEQYFGPGTRLTVT.

This rearrangement joins TRBV30 to TRBJ2-2, with 12 bases aligning to TRBD2. With 4 bases clipped from V and 2 bases from J, the junction kept 8 bases outside the gene matches. Germline-derived CDR1 and CDR2 are GTSNPN and SVGIG (reference sequence). There are 17 residues in the CDR3. This chain's CDR3 is CAWTPASGRGNTGELFF. Written as DNA, the CDR3 is TGTGCCTGGACTCCGGCTAGCGGGAGGGGAAACACCGGGGAGCTGTTTTTT.

There are a few counts of this clone. J is TRBJ2-1 and V is TRBV4-2, with 9 bases lining up with TRBD2. Per germline, CDR1 LGHNA and CDR2 YNFKEQ. There are 15 residues in the CDR3. V gave up 3 bases and J gave up 4 bases; unmatched junction bases: 4. This CDR3 is CASSQRTSEYNEQFF. The DNA for the CDR3 is TGTGCCAGCAGCCAGCGGACTAGCGAGTACAATGAGCAGTTCTTC.

This clone appeared a single time. This chain joins TRBV19 and TRBJ2-7, with TRBD1 as a possible D gene (5 bases). Germline CDR1 reads LNHDA; CDR2 reads SQIVND (reference sequence). The CDR3 runs 18 residues. Trimming removed 4 bases at V and 1 base at J, with 23 bases between. The CDR3 bases are TGTGCCAGTAGTACCGCGACTCGCAGGACAACCGGATCCTACGAGCAGTACTTC. Amino acid sequence: CASSTATRRTTGSYEQYF.

The V and J genes are TRBV2 and TRBJ1-5; weak D call: TRBD1 (5 bases). V was pared by 5 bases and J by 5 bases, with 13 bases between. The CDR3 is 14 residues long. Looked up from germline, CDR1 is SNHLY and CDR2 is FYNNEI. The CDR3 DNA follows: TGTGCCAGCAGTTTCGGACGGGACTATCAGCCCCAGCATTTT. Amino acid sequence: CASSFGRDYQPQHF.

The rearrangement uses TRBV29-1 and TRBJ2-7, with D perhaps matching TRBD2 (7 bases). This CDR3 is 13 amino acids long. The V gene lost 4 bases and the J gene lost 6 bases, with 16 bases spanning the gap. Germline V gene data show CDR1 as SQVTM and CDR2 as ANQGSEA. The CDR3 region has the DNA TGCAGCGTTGCTTGGTCAGGGGAGGGCGAGCAGTACTTC. Encoded protein: CSVAWSGEGEQYF.

V and J are TRBV5-1 and TRBJ2-7; 7 bases match TRBD2. V lost 4 bases, J lost 2 bases, and 9 bases stayed unmatched. The CDR3 is made up of 15 amino acids. Germline assignment: CDR1 SGHRS and CDR2 YFSETQ. The CDR3 DNA is TGCGCCAGCAGCCGTACTCTAGCGGAGACCTACGAGCAGTACTTC. It codes for CASSRTLAETYEQYF. Using reference TRBV5-1 and TRBJ2-7 for the parts outside the CDR3, the full variable domain is KAGVTQTPRYLIKTRGQQVTLSCSPISGHRSVSWYQQTPGQGLQFLFEYFSETQRNKGNFPGRFSGRQFSNSRSEMNVSTLELGDSALYLCASSRTLAETYEQYFGPGTRLTVT.

This clone appeared a few times. The chain links TRBV4-1 to TRBJ1-5, with 11 bases that match TRBD1. Trimming took 3 bases from V and 2 from J; bases not matched to a gene: 12. Germline V lookup: CDR1 MGHRA, CDR2 YSYEKL. This CDR3 comprises 19 residues. This chain's CDR3 is CASSQGGQGARRGNQPQHF. In DNA form, the CDR3 reads TGCGCCAGCAGCCAGGGAGGACAGGGGGCGCGACGAGGCAATCAGCCCCAGCATTTT.

This clone was recorded a few times. The chain recombines TRBV5-4 with TRBJ2-7, with 10 bases aligning to TRBD2. This CDR3 has 18 residues. In germline, CDR1 is SGHNT, CDR2 YYREEE (reference sequence). The ends lost 2 bases at V and 3 bases at J; junction bases unmatched: 14. The CDR3 sequence is CASSLGPSTSGIYYEQYF. The DNA of the CDR3 is TGTGCCAGCAGCTTAGGTCCCTCCACTAGCGGGATATACTACGAGCAGTACTTC.

Worth noting for this clone: Other nucleotide sequences from this sample produce the same CDR3. The chain combines TRBV28 with TRBJ1-1; the D is unclear. The CDR3 loop spans 12 amino acids. Between the trimmed V and J ends, which lost 4 bases and 2 bases, there was a span of 5 bases. The germline gives CDR1 MDHEN, CDR2 SYDVKM. Written as DNA, the CDR3 is TGTGCCAGCAGTTACAGAAACACTGAAGCTTTCTTT. Protein product: CASSYRNTEAFF.

The rearrangement joins TRBV10-1 to TRBJ2-7; a possible D gene is TRBD2 (6 bases). V dropped 0 bases and J dropped 4 bases, with 7 bases sitting between them. CDR1 and CDR2 from the germline V gene are WNHNN and SYGVQD (reference sequence). This CDR3 is 13 amino acids long. CDR3 bases: TGCGCCAGCAGTGAGTCGGCGGGGTACGAGCAGTACTTC. It yields the protein CASSESAGYEQYF.

This chain joins TRBV5-5 and TRBJ2-3, with 7 bases lining up with TRBD2. The V gene end was trimmed by 1 base and the J gene end by 2 bases; junction bases not matched to a gene: 4. This CDR3 has 15 amino acids. Looked up from germline, CDR1 is SGHKS and CDR2 is YYEKEE (reference sequence). CDR3 loop: CASSLIAGATDTQYF. DNA of the CDR3: TGTGCCAGCAGCTTGATCGCGGGAGCCACAGATACGCAGTATTTT.

J is TRBJ1-2 and V is TRBV5-1; D remains ambiguous. Trimming took off 4 bases at V and 8 bases at J, with 15 bases between the two ends. Germline V CDR1 and CDR2: SGHRS, YFSETQ. The CDR3 loop spans 13 amino acids. CDR3 loop: CASSLTGSEGYTF. CDR3 bases: TGCGCCAGCAGCCTGACGGGGTCGGAGGGCTACACCTTC.

V gene TRBV7-8 combines with J gene TRBJ2-2; TRBD1 matches at 10 bases. The J segment lost 6 bases and the V segment lost 5 bases, leaving 9 bases of the junction unmatched. Germline V gene lookup returns CDR1 SGHVS and CDR2 FQNEAQ. CDR3 length: 16 amino acids. The CDR3 sequence: CASSKGQGIIAGELFF. For the CDR3, the DNA is TGTGCCAGCAGCAAGGGACAGGGGATCATCGCCGGGGAGCTGTTTTTT.

This rearrangement joins TRBV23-1 to TRBJ2-7, with D tentatively TRBD2 (5 bases). TRBV23-1 is marked as an open reading frame, function uncertain. V was clipped by 3 bases and J by 4 bases, with 7 bases between them. The CDR3 extends over 12 amino acids. CDR3 DNA sequence: TGCGCCAGCAGTCACCGGGGTTACGAGCAGTACTTC. Translation: CASSHRGYEQYF.

In this sample, this clone turned up a few times. This chain joins TRBV6-5 and TRBJ1-2; the match to TRBD1 covers 8 bases. V was pared by 6 bases and J by 5 bases, with 8 bases of the junction left unmatched. This CDR3 region has 14 residues. CDR1 MNHEY and CDR2 SVGAGI come from the germline V gene. The CDR3 DNA reads as TGTGCCAGCAGGATGAGGACAGGGAGGTATGGCTACACCTTC. This codes for CASRMRTGRYGYTF.

The chain uses TRBV5-6 and TRBJ1-5; 10 positions agree with TRBD1. Trimming removed 3 bases from V and 6 bases from J; junction bases left unmatched: 9. Germline lookup yields CDR1 SGHDT and CDR2 YYEEEE. The CDR3 sequence is 16 residues long. The CDR3, as DNA: TGTGCCAGCAGCTCGGCTAAGACAGGGGGCGGTCAGCCCCAGCATTTT. It is translated as CASSSAKTGGGQPQHF.

The genes are TRBV6-5 and TRBJ2-2; D may be TRBD2 (5 bases). There are 12 residues in the CDR3. The germline V gene encodes CDR1 MNHEY and CDR2 SVGAGI. The V end was cut by 6 bases, the J end by 5 bases, with 7 bases between. CDR3 DNA: TGTGCCAGCAGCCGAGGGACCGGGGAGCTGTTTTTT. Translation gives CASSRGTGELFF.

The chain carries TRBV18 and TRBJ2-7; D is unclear. The ends were cut back, 3 bases at V and 3 bases at J, with 18 bases in the middle. Germline assignment: CDR1 KGHSH and CDR2 LQKENI. The CDR3 covers 16 residues. The CDR3 spells CASSPSIARRFYEQYF. The CDR3, as DNA: TGTGCCAGCTCACCCAGTATAGCACGGAGATTCTACGAGCAGTACTTC.

The table lists this clone with a few counts. The chain combines TRBV19 with TRBJ1-1; TRBD1 agrees at 8 bases. The CDR3 loop spans 16 amino acids. Germline V gene data show CDR1 as LNHDA and CDR2 as SQIVND (reference sequence). Trimming cost V 5 bases and J 0 bases; bases outside gene matches: 8. CDR3 sequence reads: CASSDQGAALNTEAFF. The CDR3 coding sequence is TGTGCCAGTAGTGATCAGGGGGCAGCGCTGAACACTGAAGCTTTCTTT.

This chain joins TRBV19 and TRBJ2-5; 7 bases line up with TRBD1. Trimming at V came to 3 bases and at J to 2 bases, leaving 3 bases not matched to a gene. Germline V CDR1 and CDR2: LNHDA, SQIVND (reference sequence). The length of the CDR3 is 14 residues. This CDR3 is CASSIGTVQETQYF. The CDR3 nucleotides are TGTGCCAGTAGTATTGGGACAGTACAAGAGACCCAGTACTTC.

The rearrangement uses TRBV7-9 and TRBJ2-4; 7 bases agree with TRBD2. Germline-derived CDR1 and CDR2 are SEHNR and FQNEAQ (reference sequence). The length of the CDR3 is 17 residues. The junction had 14 bases not matched to a gene; V was cut back by 2 bases and J by 7 bases. CDR3 sequence: CASSLIGGAGVRNIQYF. For the CDR3, the DNA is TGTGCCAGCAGCTTAATAGGCGGGGCGGGAGTCAGGAACATTCAGTACTTC.

The J gene is TRBJ1-4, the V gene TRBV7-2, with 7 bases that match TRBD1. Germline trimming cut 3 bases from V and 11 bases from J; bases unmatched to any gene: 6. This CDR3 comprises 13 residues. Looked up from germline, CDR1 is SGHTA and CDR2 is FQGNSA. The CDR3 DNA reads TGTGCCAGCAGCTTCCGACAGGGTACCAAACTGTTTTTT. It yields the protein CASSFRQGTKLFF.

The chain recombines TRBV9 with TRBJ1-1; 8 bases agree with TRBD1. Germline V gene sequence: CDR1 SGDLS, CDR2 YYNGEE. The CDR3 covers 14 residues. The junction had 7 bases not matched to a gene; V was cut back by 0 bases and J by 9 bases. CDR3 in DNA: TGTGCCAGCAGCGTAGGGACAGGGAAGGGGAAAGCTTTCTTT. Translating it yields CASSVGTGKGKAFF.

DNA for the CDR3: TGTGCCAGCAGCCCGGGACAGGGGGTAAGCACAGATACGCAGTATTTT. As protein: CASSPGQGVSTDTQYF. V is TRBV7-9 and J is TRBJ2-3; 11 bases are a match to TRBD1. The CDR3 is made up of 16 amino acids. Germline values: CDR1 SEHNR, CDR2 FQNEAQ (reference sequence). J lost 0 bases, V lost 5 bases, and 4 bases had no gene match.

V and J are TRBV28 and TRBJ2-5, with TRBD2 matching over 10 bases. Germline V gene lookup returns CDR1 MDHEN and CDR2 SYDVKM. The trim removed 7 bases at V and 11 bases at J, leaving 13 bases unmatched. The CDR3 spans 14 residues. CDR3 in DNA: TGTGCCAGCAACACCGGGACTAGCGTAGTAAAGCAGTACTTC. It specifies CASNTGTSVVKQYF.

This sequence joins TRBV19 and TRBJ2-7, with 7 positions matching TRBD1. This CDR3 contains 15 residues. Trimming took 6 bases from V and 2 from J; bases not matched to a gene: 10. Germline lookup yields CDR1 LNHDA and CDR2 SQIVND (reference sequence). CDR3 in DNA: TGTGCCAGTAGCCCCAAAGCCGGGACAGCCTACGAGCAGTACTTC. This encodes CASSPKAGTAYEQYF.

In this sample, this clone turned up a few times. The V and J genes are TRBV5-1 and TRBJ2-5; 11 nucleotides agree with TRBD1. The DNA matches TRBJ2-7 better at its end, which makes the J call doubtful. CDR3 size: 16 residues. In germline, CDR1 is SGHRS, CDR2 YFSETQ. The CDR3, as DNA: TGCGCCAGCAGGCCCGGGACAGGGGGAATGACCTACGAGCAGTACTTC. As protein: CASRPGTGGMTYEQYF.

This clone showed up just once. The V gene is TRBV19, the J gene TRBJ2-5, with 8 bases matching TRBD2. Germline assignment: CDR1 LNHDA and CDR2 SQIVND (reference sequence). This CDR3 is 12 amino acids long. Losses at the gene ends were 9 bases for V and 6 bases for J; bases not matched to a gene: 6. Written as DNA, the CDR3 is TGTGCCAGGGGGACTAGTGGAAAGACCCAGTACTTC. Residues: CARGTSGKTQYF.

V is TRBV11-2 and J is TRBJ2-1; TRBD2 agrees at 10 bases. CDR1 and CDR2 (germline): SGHAT, FQNNGV. CDR3 length: 16 residues. The junction had 5 bases not matched to a gene; V was cut back by 2 bases and J by 4 bases. In nucleotides, the CDR3 is TGTGCCAGCAGCTTACGAACTAGCGGGAAATACAATGAGCAGTTCTTC. This codes for CASSLRTSGKYNEQFF.

This chain uses TRBV28 with TRBJ1-5; a weak D match, TRBD1 (6 bases). Looked up from germline, CDR1 is MDHEN and CDR2 is SYDVKM. V lost 7 bases and J 0 bases, leaving 34 bases between the germline ends. This CDR3 has 22 residues. The CDR3 reads CASTRRREHPGNDRYSNQPQHF. CDR3 DNA: TGTGCCAGCACTAGAAGGCGTGAACACCCCGGGAATGACAGGTATAGCAATCAGCCCCAGCATTTT.